The rows below give T cell receptor beta chains drawn from one sample of a study of cytomegalovirus exposure and HLA in healthy donors. The assay was immunoSEQ multiplex PCR, and TCRdb's table has in-frame clones only and misses some. The top ten clones hold 12% to 15% of a sample with about 110,000 clones, approximately 79% of them seen once. The sequenced sample was PBMCs. The receptors stem from a woman in her thirties or forties in good health and CMV-seropositive. Each CDR3 is given with its conserved first and last residue.

V gene: TRBV29-1; CDR3 protein: CSAGDSLNQPQHF
V gene: TRBV5-6; CDR3 protein: CASSRFHTGGTEAFF
V gene: TRBV30; CDR3 protein: CAWSQLSGGSSKQPQHF
V gene: TRBV5-1; CDR3 protein: CASSLDPSYNSPLHF
V gene: TRBV30; CDR3 protein: CAWSAGGGRDIQYF
V gene: TRBV19; CDR3 protein: CASSTTTGANSPLHF
V gene: TRBV30; CDR3 protein: CAWSPGGYSNTEAFF
V gene: TRBV30; CDR3 protein: CAWTKTGINQPQHF
V gene: TRBV29-1; CDR3 protein: CSGEGDYGYTF
V gene: TRBV5-1; CDR3 protein: CASSLEGQPRSYNEQFF
V gene: TRBV5-6; CDR3 protein: CASSFQRLSYEQYF
V gene: TRBV19; CDR3 protein: CASSTTGSNEKLFF
V gene: TRBV27; CDR3 protein: CASKQGQGNSPLHF
V gene: TRBV29-1; CDR3 protein: CSGASSYEQYF
V gene: TRBV5-1; CDR3 protein: CASSYSGTSTDTQYF